A single sample is the source of the 15 T cell receptor beta chains below, sequenced in a study of glioma-infiltrating T cells. TCR alpha and beta CDR3 regions were amplified from RNA using iRepertoire nested multiplex PCR. TCRdb itself ran the multiplex PCR reads through MiXCR, one entry per CDR3 protein. The table shows over 120,000 distinct CDR3 sequences, with 30% to 40% occurring only once. Sequences were obtained from glioma tissue, nonneoplastic brain tissue, or PBMCs (not recorded which). These receptors came from a human donor with low-grade glioma or glioblastoma, undergoing nonglioma brain surgery, or in good health (not recorded which).

V and J are TRBV7-2 and TRBJ2-3; D not resolved. Looked up from germline, CDR1 is SGHTA and CDR2 is FQGNSA. CDR3 length: 13 residues. Trimming took off 2 bases at V and 8 bases at J, with 11 bases between the two ends. CDR3 DNA: TGTGCCAGCAGCTTATACTGGGCGAGTACGCAGTATTTT. Protein product: CASSLYWASTQYF.

This clonotype was detected a few times. The chain links TRBV27 to TRBJ2-5; either TRBD1 or TRBD2 may supply D (6 bases each). CDR1 MNHEY and CDR2 SMNVEV come from the germline V gene (reference sequence). The CDR3 runs to 15 residues. Trimming stripped 5 bases from V and 5 bases from J, with 18 bases between. Here the CDR3 reads CASSDPLGGLETQYF. The CDR3 bases are TGTGCCAGCAGTGATCCCCTTGGGGGGCTGGAGACCCAGTACTTC.

CDR3 in DNA: TGTGCCAGCAGAGTGACTGCAACTAATGAAAAACTGTTTTTT. This gives the protein CASRVTATNEKLFF. The rearrangement links TRBV6-5 to TRBJ1-4; D remains unclear. Trimming removed 6 bases from V and 0 bases from J, with 8 bases in between. The CDR3 runs to 14 residues. CDR1 is MNHEY, CDR2 SVGAGI, per germline.

This clonotype has a handful of counts. This rearrangement joins TRBV6-1 to TRBJ1-5, with a possible D match to TRBD1 (5 bases). The germline V gene encodes CDR1 MNHNS and CDR2 SASEGT. Trimming stripped 3 bases from V and 6 bases from J, with 12 bases between. CDR3 length: 14 amino acids. The CDR3 reads CASSDEAGSQPQHF. The CDR3, as DNA: TGTGCCAGCAGTGATGAGGCAGGGTCTCAGCCCCAGCATTTT.

The rearrangement uses TRBV12-3 or TRBV12-4 and TRBJ2-2, with 14 bases lining up with TRBD2. V dropped 7 bases and J dropped 9; count of bases not matched to a gene: 10. This CDR3 has 16 residues. The CDR3 is CASTSGTSGSGRELFF. CDR3 nucleotide sequence: TGTGCCAGCACATCCGGGACTAGCGGGAGTGGCCGGGAGCTGTTTTTT.

The chain links TRBV20-1 to TRBJ1-5; no clear D gene. Germline-derived CDR1 and CDR2 are DFQATT and SNEGSKA (reference sequence). This CDR3 is 15 amino acids long. The ends were cut back, 2 bases at V and 3 bases at J, with 14 bases in the middle. CDR3: CSARPGRWDNQPQHF. CDR3 coding DNA: TGCAGTGCTAGACCCGGACGCTGGGACAATCAGCCCCAGCATTTT.

The J gene is TRBJ1-3, the V gene TRBV6-1; D gene unclear. The CDR3 loop spans 12 amino acids. Germline V gene data show CDR1 as MNHNS and CDR2 as SASEGT. V was shortened by 6 bases and J by 9 bases, with 12 bases between the two germline ends. The CDR3 DNA reads as TGTGCCAGCAGCCTCCAACGGGGCACCATATATTTT. It codes for CASSLQRGTIYF.

The chain has TRBV20-1 and TRBJ2-5, with D possibly matching TRBD2 (6 bases). V lost 4 bases to trimming and J lost 2 bases, with 11 bases between them. The CDR3 runs 13 residues. Germline values: CDR1 DFQATT, CDR2 SNEGSKA (reference sequence). The CDR3 sequence is CSAKEGPQETQYF. DNA of the CDR3: TGCAGTGCTAAGGAGGGGCCACAAGAGACCCAGTACTTC.

V and J are TRBV19 and TRBJ1-5; TRBD1 agrees at 10 bases. The CDR3 length is 15 residues. With V trimmed by 5 bases and J by 1 base, 2 bases remained unmatched. Germline CDR1 LNHDA, CDR2 SQIVND (reference sequence). CDR3 sequence: CASSRTGGSNQPQHF. In DNA, the CDR3 is TGTGCCAGTAGTCGGACAGGGGGGAGCAATCAGCCCCAGCATTTT.

The rearrangement links TRBV7-9 to TRBJ2-2; D is perhaps TRBD1 (6 bases). Trimming pared 5 bases from V and 0 bases from J, leaving 10 bases between. This CDR3 contains 15 residues. Germline assignment: CDR1 SEHNR and CDR2 FQNEAQ (reference sequence). The DNA of the CDR3 is TGTGCCAGCAGCACACAGGGAACGAACACCGGGGAGCTGTTTTTT. It yields the protein CASSTQGTNTGELFF.

This chain links TRBV27 with TRBJ1-6, with 8 bases matching TRBD1. Germline V gene data show CDR1 as MNHEY and CDR2 as SMNVEV (reference sequence). There are 16 residues in the CDR3. The V segment lost 4 bases and the J segment 0 bases; nucleotides outside the gene matches: 2. CDR3 nucleotide sequence: TGTGCCAGCAGTTATACAGGGGGCTCCTATAATTCACCCCTCCACTTT. Translated, it gives CASSYTGGSYNSPLHF.

This clonotype was observed a handful of times. V usage is TRBV7-9 and J usage is TRBJ2-7; 9 bases are a match to TRBD2. CDR1 SEHNR and CDR2 FQNEAQ come from the germline V gene (reference sequence). This CDR3 is built from 15 residues. V was pared by 1 base and J by 2 bases, with 3 bases of the junction left unmatched. The DNA for the CDR3 is TGTGCCAGCAGCTTAGTCGCTAGCGGGGCCTACGAGCAGTACTTC. Its translation is CASSLVASGAYEQYF.

In this sample, this clonotype turned up a few times. The chain employs TRBV10-3 and TRBJ2-5, with TRBD2 matching over 7 bases. V was clipped by 6 bases and J by 3 bases; unmatched bases: 4. Germline CDR1 ENHRY, CDR2 SYGVKD. The length of the CDR3 is 13 residues. CDR3 region: CAISGGSEETQYF. The DNA for the CDR3 is TGTGCCATCAGCGGCGGGAGTGAAGAGACCCAGTACTTC.

The V call is TRBV6-1, the J call TRBJ1-1, with D unresolved. CDR3 length equals 10 residues. Germline V gene data show CDR1 as MNHNS and CDR2 as SASEGT. V lost 4 bases, J lost 10 bases, and 7 bases lay in between. The CDR3 sequence is CASSVGVAFF. DNA of the CDR3: TGTGCCAGCAGTGTCGGGGTAGCTTTCTTT.

This clonotype was counted only a few times. V gene TRBV4-1 combines with J gene TRBJ1-3; weak D call: TRBD1 (6 bases). This CDR3 has 13 residues. Germline V gives CDR1 MGHRA, CDR2 YSYEKL. Trimming stripped 9 bases from V and 4 bases from J, with 13 bases between. This chain's CDR3 is CASPRGRGNTIYF. The CDR3 nucleotides read TGCGCCAGTCCCCGGGGGCGAGGAAACACCATATATTTT.